Only a few counts were recorded for the clone carrying this T cell receptor beta chain. No antigen is known for it. The ends were cut back, 3 bases at V and 7 bases at J, with 6 bases in the middle. CDR3 length: 11 amino acids. This specimen comes from a study of response to subunit inactivated influenza vaccine. TCRdb re-called the RT-PCR reads with MiXCR, one entry per CDR3 protein. The sample shows about 800,000 distinct CDR3 sequences, around 20% of them seen only once. The study's findings and limits: Authors suggested each seasonal flu vaccination may recruit only limited numbers of new T cells.

The sequencing used PBMCs from blood, collected approximately 5 days after vaccination. The chain has TRBV12-3 or TRBV12-4 and TRBJ1-2; the D is unclear. The source of this sequence is a man in his fifties who received an inactivated influenza vaccine. The CDR3, as DNA: TGTGCCAGCAGTTTGTATCCTGGCTACACCTTC. Translation: CASSLYPGYTF.